Listed below are T cell receptor beta chains from one sample, sequenced in a study of cytomegalovirus exposure and HLA in healthy donors. The assay was immunoSEQ multiplex PCR, and TCRdb's table has in-frame clones only and misses some. The sample has 150,000 to 200,000 clones; 84% are singletons. What was sequenced was PBMCs. These receptors were obtained from a boy aged 5-17 years in good health and CMV-seronegative. Each CDR3 is given with its conserved first and last residue. A D gene is named only where the DNA matches it firmly. Clone size appears in some rows only: once, few, many, or a class for an expanded clone.

V gene,D gene,clone size,J gene,CDR3 DNA,CDR3 protein
TRBV14,TRBD1,.,TRBJ1-6,TGTGCCAGCACCCAGACAGGGGTTAATTCACCCCTCCACTTT,CASTQTGVNSPLHF
TRBV19,.,.,TRBJ1-5,TGTGCCAGTAGTATAAGAGTACCGAATCAGCCCCAGCATTTT,CASSIRVPNQPQHF
TRBV2,.,.,TRBJ2-5,TGTGCCAGCAGTGAGTTTTCCGCAGGGAAAGAGACCCAGTACTTC,CASSEFSAGKETQYF
TRBV9,.,.,TRBJ1-2,TGTGCCAGCAGCTCCGAGGACACCTACACCCGGGAGGATGGCTACACCTTC,CASSSEDTYTREDGYTF
TRBV27,.,.,TRBJ1-2,TGTGCCAGCAGTTCCTCGGGGTTGGATGGCTACACCTTC,CASSSSGLDGYTF
TRBV5-1,.,once,TRBJ2-3,TGCGCCAGCAGCTCCTCTAGGCGGGTCGACACAGATACGCAGTATTTT,CASSSSRRVDTDTQYF
TRBV5-6,TRBD1,.,TRBJ1-4,TGTGCCAGCAGCCTTAGACAGGGGAATTGGGAAAAACTGTTTTTT,CASSLRQGNWEKLFF
TRBV2,TRBD1,few,TRBJ1-1,TGTGCCAGCAGTGCCCCCTTGACAGGGATGAACACTGAAGCTTTCTTT,CASSAPLTGMNTEAFF
TRBV6-1,TRBD2,.,TRBJ2-3,TGTGCCAGCAGTGAAGGACTAGCGGGGGCCACAGATACGCAGTATTTT,CASSEGLAGATDTQYF
TRBV7-6,TRBD2,.,TRBJ2-1,TGTGCCAGCAGCCCCACCGGGACTAGCGGTTACAATGAGCAGTTCTTC,CASSPTGTSGYNEQFF
TRBV5-1,.,.,TRBJ2-3,TGCGCCAGCAGCTTGGTCCGGAGAACAGATACGCAGTATTTT,CASSLVRRTDTQYF
TRBV6-6,TRBD1,.,TRBJ1-3,TGTGCCAGCAGTAGACAGGGTATCGGAAACACCATATATTTT,CASSRQGIGNTIYF
TRBV4-1,.,.,TRBJ2-7,TGCGCCAGCAGCCAGCCGTCTCATAGCGAGCAGTACTTC,CASSQPSHSEQYF
TRBV27,TRBD1,.,TRBJ1-1,TGTGCCAGCAGTTCGGAACAGGGGATAACTTTCTTT,CASSSEQGITFF
TRBV7-8,.,.,TRBJ1-2,TGTGCCAGCAGCTTAGACAGGGAGTCTGGCTACACCTTC,CASSLDRESGYTF
TRBV13,.,.,TRBJ1-4,TGTGCCAGCAGCCCGGGGGACGAAAAACTGTTTTTT,CASSPGDEKLFF
TRBV6-5,.,.,TRBJ2-5,TGTGCCAGCTCCTGGAGGATACAAGAGACCCAGTACTTC,CASSWRIQETQYF
TRBV29-1,TRBD2,.,TRBJ2-7,TGCAGCGGGGCTAGCGGGATCACCTACGAGCAGTACTTC,CSGASGITYEQYF
TRBV2,.,.,TRBJ1-2,TGTGCCAGCAGTCGACAGCCTTACTATGGCTACACCTTC,CASSRQPYYGYTF
TRBV11-2,.,.,TRBJ1-5,TGTGCCAGCAGCCCCGACCGCGACAGGAAGAACCAGCCCCAGCATTTT,CASSPDRDRKNQPQHF
TRBV5-1,TRBD2,few,TRBJ2-7,TGCGCCAGCAGCTTGGTTGGTAGCGGGTCCTACGAGCAGTACTTC,CASSLVGSGSYEQYF
TRBV5-1,.,.,TRBJ1-2,TGCGCCAGCAGCATCCAGGGATATGGCTACACCTTC,CASSIQGYGYTF
TRBV6-5,.,few,TRBJ2-3,TGTGCCAGCAGGCTACTAGGATGGGACACAGATACGCAGTATTTT,CASRLLGWDTDTQYF
TRBV5-1,.,.,TRBJ2-3,TGCGCCAGCAGCTTTGGAGGGGTAGGCACAGATACGCAGTATTTT,CASSFGGVGTDTQYF
TRBV11-1,.,.,TRBJ2-7,TGTGCCAGCAGCTTAGAACAAACCTACGAGCAGTACTTC,CASSLEQTYEQYF
TRBV5-1,.,.,TRBJ1-1,TGCGCCAGCAGCTGGATGTTTAGGGGGTTAAACACTGAAGCTTTCTTT,CASSWMFRGLNTEAFF
TRBV2,TRBD2,.,TRBJ2-7,TGTGCCAGCCTACGGTGGGAGCGGGGATACTCCTACGAGCAGTACTTC,CASLRWERGYSYEQYF
TRBV11-2,TRBD1,.,TRBJ2-2,TGTGCCAGCGGCAGGACAGGGAACACCGGGGAGCTGTTTTTT,CASGRTGNTGELFF
TRBV27,.,.,TRBJ2-7,TGTGCCACCGCACAGGGTTCCCTCTACGAGCAGTACTTC,CATAQGSLYEQYF
TRBV11-2,.,.,TRBJ1-2,TGTGCCAGCAGCTTCCCACAGGGATGGGGCTACACCTTC,CASSFPQGWGYTF
TRBV5-4,.,once,TRBJ1-2,TGTGCCAGCAGCTTGGGGGGTGTGGGAGAAGGCGGCTACACCTTC,CASSLGGVGEGGYTF
TRBV9,.,once,TRBJ1-3,TGTGCCAGCAGCGTAGCCGCAGGGGCCACTTTCTCTGGAAACACCATATATTTT,CASSVAAGATFSGNTIYF
TRBV4-3,.,.,TRBJ1-1,TGCGCCAGCAGCCAAGAAGGAGGGAACACTGAAGCTTTCTTT,CASSQEGGNTEAFF
TRBV5-1,.,once,TRBJ2-7,TGCGCCAGCAGCTTGGCACCGGGACTCACCCTCTACGAGCAGTACTTC,CASSLAPGLTLYEQYF
TRBV7-8,TRBD2,.,TRBJ2-7,TGTGCCAGCAGCCCACCGGGACTAGATACCTACGAGCAGTACTTC,CASSPPGLDTYEQYF
TRBV4-2,TRBD2,.,TRBJ2-7,TGTGCCAGCAGCCAAGAAGAAGGGACTAGCGGAGTGGAGCAGTACTTC,CASSQEEGTSGVEQYF
TRBV4-3,TRBD1,.,TRBJ1-1,TGCGCCAGCAGCCAAGATCTTTGGGACAGGGGTCCCTCGGGGACTGAAGCTTTCTTT,CASSQDLWDRGPSGTEAFF
TRBV30,.,.,TRBJ2-1,TGTGCCTGGAGTGTACCGCGCGTTATTGATGAGCAGTTCTTC,CAWSVPRVIDEQFF
TRBV27,TRBD1,.,TRBJ1-5,TGTGCCAGCAGTATCCGACAGGGCGGCAATCAGCCCCAGCATTTT,CASSIRQGGNQPQHF
TRBV27,TRBD1,.,TRBJ1-3,TGTGCCAGCAGTTCAGGGACAGGGCCTGGAAACACCATATATTTT,CASSSGTGPGNTIYF
TRBV10-3,TRBD2,.,TRBJ2-7,TGTGCCATCAGACCCTATAGCGGGAGTGACGAGCAGTACTTC,CAIRPYSGSDEQYF
TRBV10-3,.,.,TRBJ1-2,TGTGCCTCCATGGAGCACTATGGCTACACCTTC,CASMEHYGYTF
TRBV2,.,.,TRBJ2-3,TGTGCCAGCAGTGTGTACACAGATACGCAGTATTTT,CASSVYTDTQYF
TRBV11-2,.,.,TRBJ2-7,TGTGCCAGCAGCCCTCTGCGGGGCAACTCCTACGAGCAGTACTTC,CASSPLRGNSYEQYF
TRBV7-8,.,.,TRBJ2-1,TGTGCCAGCAGCTTTCTAGGGGGTAGCCAGGCTGGTGAGCAGTTCTTC,CASSFLGGSQAGEQFF